These 9 T cell receptor beta chains were all obtained from the same sample, sequenced in a study of blood T cell repertoires in COVID-19. Some clones are missing from TCRdb's copy, which holds only in-frame ones; the method was immunoSEQ multiplex PCR. This sample has about 130,000 clones, with approximately 83% found just once. Sequencing was performed on peripheral blood. The source of these receptors is a woman of 80 years or more with acute or convalescent COVID-19.

J is TRBJ2-5 and V is TRBV18, with D possibly TRBD2 on 6 matching bases. CDR3 size: 14 residues. V was cut by 3 bases and J by 5 bases, with 13 bases left in between. Germline V gene lookup returns CDR1 KGHSH and CDR2 LQKENI. This chain's CDR3 is CASSPWRAGETQYF. The CDR3, as DNA: TGTGCCAGCTCACCGTGGAGGGCAGGGGAGACCCAGTACTTC.

This clone is a singleton in its sample. The gene calls are TRBV10-3 and TRBJ2-7, with D tentatively TRBD1 (5 bases). The CDR3 contains 12 residues. V lost 10 bases, J lost 2 bases, and 12 bases lay in between. CDR1 and CDR2 from the germline V gene are ENHRY and SYGVKD. The CDR3 loop is CATKQEAYEQYF. The CDR3, as DNA: TGTGCCACGAAACAGGAAGCCTACGAGCAGTACTTC.

This clone was counted between two and nine times. The chain carries TRBV6-4 and TRBJ1-1, with 7 nucleotides matching TRBD1. CDR1 and CDR2 (germline): MRHNA, SNTAGT. The CDR3 length is 13 residues. The V gene end was trimmed by 5 bases and the J gene end by 6 bases; junction bases not matched to a gene: 6. This chain's CDR3 is CASSSQGEAEAFF. The DNA of the CDR3 is TGTGCCAGCAGTTCCCAGGGGGAGGCTGAAGCTTTCTTT.

V is TRBV19 and J is TRBJ1-4; unclear D gene. Germline V lookup: CDR1 LNHDA, CDR2 SQIVND (reference sequence). The CDR3 loop spans 14 amino acids. V lost 6 bases and J 0 bases, leaving 8 bases between the germline ends. The CDR3 bases are TGTGCCAGTAGCCGAGCTGCAACTAATGAAAAACTGTTTTTT. It encodes CASSRAATNEKLFF.

V is TRBV24-1 and J is TRBJ2-2, with D uncertain. The V end lost 1 base, the J end lost 1 base, and 3 bases lay between the germline ends. Germline-derived CDR1 and CDR2 are KGHDR and SFDVKD. The CDR3 totals 14 residues. The CDR3: CATSDFRNTGELFF. CDR3 in DNA: TGTGCCACCAGTGATTTTCGGAACACCGGGGAGCTGTTTTTT.

V is TRBV5-8 and J is TRBJ1-2, with a possible D match to TRBD1 (5 bases). The V and J ends lost 0 bases and 8 bases respectively, with 11 bases between them. The CDR3 contains 13 residues. Germline-derived CDR1 and CDR2 are SGHTS and YDEGEE. The CDR3 DNA sequence: TGTGCCAGCAGCTTGGACAGGAGGGAGGGCTACACCTTC. The encoded protein is CASSLDRREGYTF.

The rearrangement links TRBV7-9 to TRBJ2-2; 10 positions agree with TRBD1. J lost 10 bases, V lost 4 bases, and 6 bases had no gene match. Germline V gene sequence: CDR1 SEHNR, CDR2 FQNEAQ (reference sequence). This CDR3 is built from 14 residues. CDR3 region: CASSSRDRGAELFF. CDR3 nucleotide sequence: TGTGCCAGCAGCTCCCGGGACAGGGGTGCGGAGCTGTTTTTT.

This clone was picked up many times. The rearrangement joins TRBV19 to TRBJ1-1, with 8 bases identical to TRBD1. The germline V gene encodes CDR1 LNHDA and CDR2 SQIVND (reference sequence). This CDR3 has 14 amino acids. V lost 6 bases to trimming and J lost 5 bases; unmatched junction nucleotides: 8. CDR3 bases: TGTGCCAGTAGCAAAGGACAGGGTGCGACTGAAGCTTTCTTT. Encoded protein: CASSKGQGATEAFF.

This clone was counted only a few times. This chain joins TRBV7-9 and TRBJ1-3; D ambiguous. V shed 0 bases and J shed 2 bases, with 5 bases lying between them. Germline V gene lookup returns CDR1 SEHNR and CDR2 FQNEAQ (reference sequence). This CDR3 spans 14 amino acids. Written as DNA, the CDR3 is TGTGCCAGCAGCTTAGCGCAGACTGGAAACACCATATATTTT. Protein product: CASSLAQTGNTIYF.